This TCR beta chain was observed in a study of cytomegalovirus exposure and HLA in healthy donors. PCR employed 60 Vbeta and 13 Jbeta primers. Some clones are missing from TCRdb's copy, which holds only in-frame ones; the method was immunoSEQ multiplex PCR. This table has about 70,000 clones, 70% to 80% appearing once. V was shortened by 6 bases and J by 4 bases, with 4 bases between the two germline ends. Per the germline V gene, CDR1 is SNHLY and CDR2 is FYNNEI. This CDR3 region has 11 residues. The receptor's source is a girl aged 10 to 17 in good health and CMV-seropositive. What was sequenced was PBMCs. The chain recombines TRBV2 with TRBJ2-1; no firm D call. This CDR3 reads CASSQYNEQFF. CDR3 nucleotides: TGTGCCAGCAGCCAATACAATGAGCAGTTCTTC.